These 13 T cell receptor beta chains originate from one sample sequenced in a study of control samples from healthy donors and cancer patients (dated by TCRdb to the early 2020s). Library preparation employed the immunoSEQ multiplex PCR assay. In its TCRdb copy, this immuneACCESS table keeps in-frame sequences only and misses some clones. Where compared with another copy, unresolved V genes explain less than half of these, and the others have no known cause. This sample comprises 130,000 or so clones, around nine tenths of them detected only once. The top ten hold roughly 3.2% of the sample. Input material: blood. Receptor source: a man aged 45-65 years in good health.

V usage is TRBV19 and J usage is TRBJ2-2; D is possibly TRBD2 (5 bases). V lost 6 bases and J lost 1, with 15 bases in between. Germline V gene lookup returns CDR1 LNHDA and CDR2 SQIVND (reference sequence). The length of the CDR3 is 16 residues. CDR3 in DNA: TGTGCCAGTAGGATACTAGGCCCCGAGAACACCGGGGAGCTGTTTTTT. This sequence encodes CASRILGPENTGELFF.

The chain uses TRBV11-2 and TRBJ2-7; D unclear. Trimming removed 4 bases at V and 5 bases at J, with 12 bases between. This CDR3 has 13 residues. Germline lookup yields CDR1 SGHAT and CDR2 FQNNGV. Here the CDR3 DNA reads TGTGCCAGCAGCTACCGTATGTTCCACGAGCAGTACTTC. As protein: CASSYRMFHEQYF.

The chain uses TRBV29-1 and TRBJ1-1; tentative D call: TRBD1 (6 bases). Germline V gene data show CDR1 as SQVTM and CDR2 as ANQGSEA. V lost 4 bases and J 3 bases, leaving 21 bases between the germline ends. CDR3 length: 16 amino acids. DNA for the CDR3: TGCAGCGTTGGGGCGGGGGGGACAACAGTCGACACTGAAGCTTTCTTT. This gives the protein CSVGAGGTTVDTEAFF.

In this sample, this clone turned up once. The gene calls are TRBV28 and TRBJ2-2; D remains ambiguous. The CDR3 sequence is 12 residues long. V gave up 2 bases and J gave up 6 bases, with 4 bases separating them. Germline V lookup: CDR1 MDHEN, CDR2 SYDVKM. The DNA for the CDR3 is TGTGCCAGCAGTTTAGTTGCCGGGGAGCTGTTTTTT. It yields the protein CASSLVAGELFF. The full variable domain, with the rest looked up from reference TRBV28 and TRBJ2-2, is DVKVTQSSRYLVKRTGEKVFLECVQDMDHENMFWYRQDPGLGLRLIYFSYDVKMKEKGDIPEGYSVSREKKERFSLILESASTNQTSMYLCASSLVAGELFFGEGSRLTVL.

The chain uses TRBV7-8 and TRBJ2-1; D is perhaps TRBD2 (6 bases). The germline V gene has CDR1 SGHVS and CDR2 FQNEAQ. The CDR3 spans 13 residues. V lost 6 bases and J lost 2, with 8 bases in between. Written as DNA, the CDR3 is TGTGCCAGCAGGTCGGGGGCCTACAATGAGCAGTTCTTC. This codes for CASRSGAYNEQFF.

The chain combines TRBV19 with TRBJ2-4; D remains ambiguous. Germline CDR1 reads LNHDA; CDR2 reads SQIVND (reference sequence). The CDR3 covers 11 residues. V was cut by 6 bases and J by 6 bases, with 6 bases left in between. Here the CDR3 DNA reads TGTGCCAGTAGGAGCCTAAACATTCAGTACTTC. Translated: CASRSLNIQYF.

The chain links TRBV5-3 to TRBJ2-3; D is unclear. TRBV5-3 is an ORF, and what it does is uncertain. Trimming pared 0 bases from V and 5 bases from J, leaving 13 bases between. The CDR3 has 15 residues. The CDR3 coding sequence is TGTGCCAGAAGCTTGGATCGGGTTTTCGGAGATACGCAGTATTTT. The encoded protein is CARSLDRVFGDTQYF.

This sequence joins TRBV28 and TRBJ2-3; D is tentatively TRBD1 or TRBD2 (6 bases each). Trimming removed 3 bases from V and 5 bases from J, with 18 bases in between. This CDR3 region has 16 residues. Germline CDR1 is MDHEN and CDR2 is SYDVKM. This CDR3 reads CASSFQEGVRGDTQYF. The CDR3 nucleotides are TGTGCCAGCAGTTTCCAGGAGGGGGTACGGGGAGATACGCAGTATTTT.

In nucleotides, the CDR3 is TGCGCCAGCAGTCAGTCGTATGGGACAGGGGACGAAAAACTGTTTTTT. The encoded protein is CASSQSYGTGDEKLFF. The V and J genes are TRBV23-1 and TRBJ1-4; 10 bases line up with TRBD1. TRBV23-1 is reported as an ORF; its role is uncertain. This CDR3 comprises 16 residues. V shed 3 bases, J shed 8 bases, and the junction held 9 bases outside the gene matches.

Only one count was recorded for this clone. The genes are TRBV30 and TRBJ2-3, with TRBD1 matching over 7 bases. CDR1 is GTSNPN, CDR2 SVGIG, per germline (reference sequence). V lost 7 bases and J lost 5; bases outside the gene matches: 9. The CDR3 runs 13 residues. The chain's CDR3 is CASNRRGRDTQYF. CDR3 nucleotides: TGTGCCTCTAACAGAAGGGGGCGAGATACGCAGTATTTT. Filled out from reference TRBV30 and TRBJ2-3, the complete variable domain reads SQTIHQWPATLVQPVGSPLSLECTVEGTSNPNLYWYRQAAGRGLQLLFYSVGIGQISSEVPQNLSASRPQDRQFILSSKKLLLSDSGFYLCASNRRGRDTQYFGPGTRLTVL.

This chain joins TRBV30 and TRBJ2-1; D may match TRBD1 or TRBD2 (5 bases each). The CDR3 extends over 15 amino acids. Germline V lookup: CDR1 GTSNPN, CDR2 SVGIG (reference sequence). The V end was cut by 8 bases, the J end by 9 bases, with 26 bases between. This CDR3 is CAGTRSGTGLGEQFF. The CDR3 DNA sequence: TGTGCCGGAACACGCTCTGGGACCGGGCTCGGTGAGCAGTTCTTC.

The rearrangement uses TRBV28 and TRBJ1-1; D is possibly TRBD1 (6 bases). The V end was cut by 5 bases, the J end by 8 bases, with 12 bases between. The CDR3 spans 12 residues. The germline V gene has CDR1 MDHEN and CDR2 SYDVKM. In DNA, the CDR3 is TGTGCCAGCAGTATACAGGGTGGCGAAGCTTTCTTT. Translated, it gives CASSIQGGEAFF.

The rearrangement uses TRBV9 and TRBJ2-3, with D unclear. V shed 0 bases and J shed 4 bases, with 6 bases lying between them. Germline CDR1 SGDLS, CDR2 YYNGEE. This CDR3 is built from 13 residues. Here the CDR3 reads CASSVAIPDTQYF. CDR3 DNA: TGTGCCAGCAGCGTAGCTATTCCAGATACGCAGTATTTT.